This T cell receptor (beta chain) derives from a study of shared clonotypes between healthy human individuals. Turning to the study itself: Per-donor plates numbered three CD4 naive, three CD4 memory, two CD8 naive and one CD8 memory. Study-wide findings and caveats: Several donors held about 5% of naive CD4 clonotypes in common. When compared with the clonotypes that were shared by all four sorted-subset donors, the non-shared clonotypes turned out to have lower generation probabilities.

Sequencing used immunoSEQ multiplex PCR; TCRdb keeps in-frame clones, though not all of them. This sample carries 2 million to 3 million clones, 80% to 95% of them seen once, and the ten largest clones take around 0.37%. About this clone: The antigen remains undetermined. This CDR3 is also generated by other DNA sequences in the sample.

Donors, without exception, were Caucasian adults residing in Nashville, Tennessee. Material: naive CD4+ T cells from PBMCs. Subset defined: CD45RA+ positively selected. This TCR came from a man aged 18 to 30 in good health. Some clones in this sample may be carry-over from other donors' samples.

In nucleotides, the CDR3 is TGTGCCTGGAACAGCTACAATGAGCAGTTCTTC. Its translation is CAWNSYNEQFF. The rearrangement joins TRBV30 to TRBJ2-1; D ambiguous. The CDR3 is made up of 11 amino acids. Trimming cost V 4 bases and J 3 bases, with 4 bases left between them. Germline CDR1 reads GTSNPN; CDR2 reads SVGIG (reference sequence).